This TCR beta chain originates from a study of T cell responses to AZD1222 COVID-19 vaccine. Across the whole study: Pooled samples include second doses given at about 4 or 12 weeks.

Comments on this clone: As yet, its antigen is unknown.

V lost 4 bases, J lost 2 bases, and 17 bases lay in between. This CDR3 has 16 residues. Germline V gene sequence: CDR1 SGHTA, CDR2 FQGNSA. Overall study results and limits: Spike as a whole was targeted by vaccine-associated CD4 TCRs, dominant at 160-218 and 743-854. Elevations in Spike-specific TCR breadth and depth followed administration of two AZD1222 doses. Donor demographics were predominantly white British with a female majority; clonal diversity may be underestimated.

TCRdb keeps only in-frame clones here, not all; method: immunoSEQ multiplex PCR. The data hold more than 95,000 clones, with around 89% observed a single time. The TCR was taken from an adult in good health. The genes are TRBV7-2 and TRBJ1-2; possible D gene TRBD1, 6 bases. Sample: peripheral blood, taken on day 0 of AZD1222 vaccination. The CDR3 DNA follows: TGTGCCAGCAGCTCCCAGGGACAAGGATTCAACTATGGCTACACCTTC. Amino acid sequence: CASSSQGQGFNYGYTF.